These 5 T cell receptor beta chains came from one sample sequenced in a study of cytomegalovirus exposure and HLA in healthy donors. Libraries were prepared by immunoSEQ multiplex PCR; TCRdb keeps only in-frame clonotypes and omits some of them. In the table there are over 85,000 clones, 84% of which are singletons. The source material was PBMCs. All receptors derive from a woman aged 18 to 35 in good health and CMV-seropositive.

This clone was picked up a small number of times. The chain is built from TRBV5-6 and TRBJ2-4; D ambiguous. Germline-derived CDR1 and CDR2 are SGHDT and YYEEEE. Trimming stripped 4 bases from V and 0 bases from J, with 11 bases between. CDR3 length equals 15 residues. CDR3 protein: CASSPLSVAKNIQYF. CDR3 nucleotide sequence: TGTGCCAGCAGCCCGTTGTCAGTAGCCAAAAACATTCAGTACTTC.

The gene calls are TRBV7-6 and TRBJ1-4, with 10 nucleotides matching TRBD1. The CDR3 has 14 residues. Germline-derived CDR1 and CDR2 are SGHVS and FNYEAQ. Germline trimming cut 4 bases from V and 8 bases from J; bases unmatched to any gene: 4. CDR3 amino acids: CASSSRTGGEKLFF. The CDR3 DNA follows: TGTGCCAGCAGCTCGCGGACAGGGGGGGAAAAACTGTTTTTT. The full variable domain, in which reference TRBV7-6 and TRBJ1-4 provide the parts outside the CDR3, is GAGVSQSPRYKVTKRGQDVALRCDPISGHVSLYWYRQALGQGPEFLTYFNYEAQQDKSGLPNDRFSAERPEGSISTLTIQRTEQRDSAMYRCASSSRTGGEKLFFGSGTQLSVL.

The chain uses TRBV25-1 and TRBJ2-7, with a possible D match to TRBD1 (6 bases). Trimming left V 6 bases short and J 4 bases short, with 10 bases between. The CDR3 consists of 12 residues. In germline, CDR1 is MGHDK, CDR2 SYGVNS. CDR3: CASRYTGYEQYF. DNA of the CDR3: TGTGCCAGCAGATATACAGGGTACGAGCAGTACTTC.

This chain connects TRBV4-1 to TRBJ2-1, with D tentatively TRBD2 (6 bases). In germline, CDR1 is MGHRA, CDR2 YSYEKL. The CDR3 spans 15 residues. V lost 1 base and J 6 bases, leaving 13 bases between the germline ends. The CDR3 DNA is TGCGCCAGCAGCCAAGTACTAGCTGTTAGCAATGAGCAGTTCTTC. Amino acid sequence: CASSQVLAVSNEQFF.

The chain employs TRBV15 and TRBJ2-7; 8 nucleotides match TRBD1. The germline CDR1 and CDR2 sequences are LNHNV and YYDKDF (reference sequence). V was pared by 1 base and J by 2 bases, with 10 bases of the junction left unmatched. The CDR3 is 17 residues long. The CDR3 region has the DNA TGTGCCACCAGCAGAGGCGTAGGGGACAGGAAACCCTACGAGCAGTACTTC. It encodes CATSRGVGDRKPYEQYF. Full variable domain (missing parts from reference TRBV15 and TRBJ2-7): DAMVIQNPRYQVTQFGKPVTLSCSQTLNHNVMYWYQQKSSQAPKLLFHYYDKDFNNEADTPDNFQSRRPNTSFCFLDIRSPGLGDTAMYLCATSRGVGDRKPYEQYFGPGTRLTVT.